This TCR beta chain comes out of a study of human T cells and chemical hapten exposure. TCRdb reprocessed the RACE reads via MiXCR and lists one record per CDR3 protein. The table records tens of thousands of distinct CDR3 sequences, around 12% of them present only once. This clonotype has a count of ten or more. The CDR3 loop spans 15 amino acids. V dropped 5 bases and J dropped 7; count of bases not matched to a gene: 5. Germline V lookup: CDR1 SGHTA, CDR2 FQGTGA. Stated time point: pre-sensitization, week 0. The treatment is: therapeutic diphenylcyclopropenone sensitization with weekly scalp DPC. Donors, patients with alopecia ranging from 18 to 70 years old and judged suitable for DPC, provided samples.

This clonotype was sampled from a woman in her 30s with alopecia areata. Some clones in this sample may be carry-over from other donors' samples. The starting material was whole blood, obtained in connection with sensitization to the hapten diphenylcyclopropenone (DPC). The chain is built from TRBV7-3 and TRBJ2-1; 13 bases match TRBD2. In nucleotides, the CDR3 is TGTGCCAGCAGCCAGCGGACTAGCGGGAGTAATGAGCAGTTCTTC. Translated: CASSQRTSGSNEQFF.